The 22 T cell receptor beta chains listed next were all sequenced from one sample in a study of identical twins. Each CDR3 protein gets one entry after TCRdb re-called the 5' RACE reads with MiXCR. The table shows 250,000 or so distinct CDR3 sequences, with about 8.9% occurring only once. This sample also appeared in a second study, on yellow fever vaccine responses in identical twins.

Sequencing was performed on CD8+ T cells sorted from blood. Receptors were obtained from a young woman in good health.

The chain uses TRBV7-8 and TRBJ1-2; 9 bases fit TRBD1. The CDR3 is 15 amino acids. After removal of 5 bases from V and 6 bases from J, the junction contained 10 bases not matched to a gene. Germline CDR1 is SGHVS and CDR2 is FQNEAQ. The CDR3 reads CASSRTGQGLDGYTF. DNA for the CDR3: TGTGCCAGCAGCCGGACCGGACAGGGGTTAGATGGCTACACCTTC.

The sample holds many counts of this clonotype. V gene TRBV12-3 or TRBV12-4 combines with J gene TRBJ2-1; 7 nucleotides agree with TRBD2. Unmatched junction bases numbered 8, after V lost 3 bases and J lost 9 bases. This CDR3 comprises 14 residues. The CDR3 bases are TGTGCCAGCAGTTTGGGGGGGGACGAGTTTGAGCAGTTCTTC. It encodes CASSLGGDEFEQFF.

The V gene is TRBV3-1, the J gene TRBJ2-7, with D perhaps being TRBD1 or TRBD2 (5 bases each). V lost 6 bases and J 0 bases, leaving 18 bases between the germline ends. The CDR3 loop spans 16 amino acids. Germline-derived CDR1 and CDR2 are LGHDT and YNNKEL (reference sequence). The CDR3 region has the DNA TGTGCCAGCAGGTCCTCCTGGGGGAGCCCCTCCTACGAGCAGTACTTC. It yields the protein CASRSSWGSPSYEQYF.

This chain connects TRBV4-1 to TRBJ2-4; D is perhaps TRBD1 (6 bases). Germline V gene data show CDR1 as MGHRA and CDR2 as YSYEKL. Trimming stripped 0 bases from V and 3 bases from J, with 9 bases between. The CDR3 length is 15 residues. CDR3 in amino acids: CASSQDLTGKNIQYF. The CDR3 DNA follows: TGCGCCAGCAGCCAAGATCTGACAGGCAAAAACATTCAGTACTTC.

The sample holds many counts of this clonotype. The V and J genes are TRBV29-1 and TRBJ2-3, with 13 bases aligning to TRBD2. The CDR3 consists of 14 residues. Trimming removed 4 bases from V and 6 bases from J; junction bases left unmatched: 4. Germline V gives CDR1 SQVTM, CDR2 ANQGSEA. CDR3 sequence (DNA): TGCAGCGTTGGGACTAGCGGGAGCTCGGATACGCAGTATTTT. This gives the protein CSVGTSGSSDTQYF.

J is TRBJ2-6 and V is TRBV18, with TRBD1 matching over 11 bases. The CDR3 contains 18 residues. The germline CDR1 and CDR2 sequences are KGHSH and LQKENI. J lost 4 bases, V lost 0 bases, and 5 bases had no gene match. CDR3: CASSPPGTGGLGANVLTF. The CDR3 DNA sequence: TGTGCCAGCTCACCACCCGGGACAGGGGGTCTAGGGGCCAACGTCCTGACTTTC.

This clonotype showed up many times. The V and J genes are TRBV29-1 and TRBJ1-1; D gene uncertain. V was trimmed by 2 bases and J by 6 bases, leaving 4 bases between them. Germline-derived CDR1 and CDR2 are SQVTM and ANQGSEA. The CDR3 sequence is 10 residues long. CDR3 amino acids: CSVEMAEAFF. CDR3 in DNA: TGCAGCGTTGAAATGGCTGAAGCTTTCTTT.

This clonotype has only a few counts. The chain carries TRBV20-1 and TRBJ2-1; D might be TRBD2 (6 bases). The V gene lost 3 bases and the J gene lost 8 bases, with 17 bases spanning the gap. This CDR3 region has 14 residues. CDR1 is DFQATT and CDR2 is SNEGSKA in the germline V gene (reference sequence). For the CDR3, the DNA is TGCAGTGCTAGGGAGGGCCCCCTCCCATATGAGCAGTTCTTC. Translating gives CSAREGPLPYEQFF.

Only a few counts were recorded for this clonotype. CDR3 DNA sequence: TGTGCCAGCAGCTTTCCCCCGGGAGCGTCCTACGAGCAGTACTTC. Encoded protein: CASSFPPGASYEQYF. J is TRBJ2-7 and V is TRBV7-2, with TRBD2 as a possible D gene (6 bases). Trimming took off 3 bases at V and 1 base at J, with 13 bases between the two ends. Germline V gene lookup returns CDR1 SGHTA and CDR2 FQGNSA. The CDR3 sequence is 15 residues long.

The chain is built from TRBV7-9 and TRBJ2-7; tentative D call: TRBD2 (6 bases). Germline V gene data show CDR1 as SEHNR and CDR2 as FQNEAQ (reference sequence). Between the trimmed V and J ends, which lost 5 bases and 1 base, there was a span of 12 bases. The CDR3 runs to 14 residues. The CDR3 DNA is TGTGCCAGCAGCCAACGCGGGGATTCCTACGAGCAGTACTTC. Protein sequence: CASSQRGDSYEQYF.

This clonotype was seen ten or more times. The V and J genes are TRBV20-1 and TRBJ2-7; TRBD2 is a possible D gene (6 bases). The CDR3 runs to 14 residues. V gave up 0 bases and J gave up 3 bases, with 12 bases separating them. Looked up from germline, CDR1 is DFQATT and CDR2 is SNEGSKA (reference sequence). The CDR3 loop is CSARDFRENYEQYF. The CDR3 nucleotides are TGCAGTGCTAGAGATTTTCGGGAGAACTACGAGCAGTACTTC.

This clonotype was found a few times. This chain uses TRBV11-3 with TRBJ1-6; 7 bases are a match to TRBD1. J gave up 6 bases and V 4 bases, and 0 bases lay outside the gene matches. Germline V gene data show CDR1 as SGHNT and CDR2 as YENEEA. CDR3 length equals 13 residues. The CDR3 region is CASSWDSNSPLHF. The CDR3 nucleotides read TGTGCCAGCAGCTGGGACAGTAATTCACCCCTCCACTTT. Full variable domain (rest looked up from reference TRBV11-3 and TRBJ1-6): EAGVVQSPRYKIIEKKQPVAFWCNPISGHNTLYWYLQNLGQGPELLIRYENEEAVDDSQLPKDRFSAERLKGVDSTLKIQPAELGDSAVYLCASSWDSNSPLHFGNGTRLTVT.

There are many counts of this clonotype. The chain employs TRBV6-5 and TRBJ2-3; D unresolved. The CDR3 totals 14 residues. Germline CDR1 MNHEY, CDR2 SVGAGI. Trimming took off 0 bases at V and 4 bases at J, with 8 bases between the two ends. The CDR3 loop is CASSYSSGADTQYF. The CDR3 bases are TGTGCCAGCAGTTACTCGAGTGGTGCAGATACGCAGTATTTT.

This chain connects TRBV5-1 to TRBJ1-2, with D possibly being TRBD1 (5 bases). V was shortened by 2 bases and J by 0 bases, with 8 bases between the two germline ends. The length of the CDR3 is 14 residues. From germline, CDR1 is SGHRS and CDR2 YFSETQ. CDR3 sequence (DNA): TGCGCCAGCAGCTTCGACAGCACTAACTATGGCTACACCTTC. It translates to CASSFDSTNYGYTF.

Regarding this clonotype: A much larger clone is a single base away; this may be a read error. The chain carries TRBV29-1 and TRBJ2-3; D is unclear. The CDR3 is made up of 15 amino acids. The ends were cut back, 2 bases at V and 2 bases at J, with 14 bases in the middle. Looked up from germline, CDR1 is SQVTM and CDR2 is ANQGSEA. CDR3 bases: TGCAGCGTTGAATGGGCAGGCCTTCTCACAGATACGCAGTATTTT. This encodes CSVEWAGLLTDTQYF.

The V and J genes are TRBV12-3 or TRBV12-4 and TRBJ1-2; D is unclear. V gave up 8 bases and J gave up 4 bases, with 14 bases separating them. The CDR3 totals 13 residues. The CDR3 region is CASLSPGPYGYTF. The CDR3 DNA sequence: TGTGCCAGCCTTAGCCCCGGGCCCTATGGCTACACCTTC.

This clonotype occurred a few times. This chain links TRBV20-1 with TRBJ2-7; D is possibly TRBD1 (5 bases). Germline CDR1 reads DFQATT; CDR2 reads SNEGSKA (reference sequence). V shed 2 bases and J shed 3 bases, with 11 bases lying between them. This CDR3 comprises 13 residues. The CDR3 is CSARQGTFYEQYF. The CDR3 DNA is TGCAGTGCTAGACAGGGAACTTTCTACGAGCAGTACTTC.

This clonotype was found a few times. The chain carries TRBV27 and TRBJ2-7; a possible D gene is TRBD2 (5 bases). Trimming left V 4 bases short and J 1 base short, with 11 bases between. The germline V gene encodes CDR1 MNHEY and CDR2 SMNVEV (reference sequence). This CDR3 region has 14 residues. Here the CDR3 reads CASSSIGNSYEQYF. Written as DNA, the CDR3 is TGTGCCAGCAGTTCGATCGGGAATTCCTACGAGCAGTACTTC.

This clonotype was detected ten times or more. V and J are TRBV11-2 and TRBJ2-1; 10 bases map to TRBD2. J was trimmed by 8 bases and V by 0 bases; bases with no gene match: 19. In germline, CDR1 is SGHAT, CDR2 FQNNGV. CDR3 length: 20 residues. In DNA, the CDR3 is TGTGCCAGCAGCTTAGATCCCGGGACTAGCGACCCAAACGGAGGCGATGAGCAGTTCTTC. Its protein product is CASSLDPGTSDPNGGDEQFF.

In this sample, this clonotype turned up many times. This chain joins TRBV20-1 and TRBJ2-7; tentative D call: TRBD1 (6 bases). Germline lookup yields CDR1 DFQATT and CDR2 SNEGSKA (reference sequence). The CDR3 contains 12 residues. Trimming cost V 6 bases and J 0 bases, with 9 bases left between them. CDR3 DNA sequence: TGCAGTGCCATACAGGGCTCCTACGAGCAGTACTTC. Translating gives CSAIQGSYEQYF.

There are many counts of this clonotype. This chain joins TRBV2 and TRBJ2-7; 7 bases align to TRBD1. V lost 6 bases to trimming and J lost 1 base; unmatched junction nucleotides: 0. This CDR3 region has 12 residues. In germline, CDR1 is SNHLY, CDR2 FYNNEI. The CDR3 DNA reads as TGTGCCAGCAGGGGACAGTCCTACGAGCAGTACTTC. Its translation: CASRGQSYEQYF.

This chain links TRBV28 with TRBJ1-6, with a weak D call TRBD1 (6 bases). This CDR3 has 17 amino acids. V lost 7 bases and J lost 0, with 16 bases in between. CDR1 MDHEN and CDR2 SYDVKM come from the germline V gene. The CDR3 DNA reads TGTGCCAGCATCGATCCTAGGGGGGTCTCCTATAATTCACCCCTCCACTTT. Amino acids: CASIDPRGVSYNSPLHF.